This TCR beta chain came from a study of cytomegalovirus exposure and HLA in healthy donors. Study summary: The roughly 120 validation repertoires, a later analysis reported, used the same platform as the approximately 670 first-cohort repertoires.

Trimming cost V 1 base and J 5 bases; bases outside gene matches: 4. CDR3 size: 14 residues. Germline CDR1 is LNHNV and CDR2 is YYDKDF (reference sequence). With respect to this clone: Its antigen is currently unknown.

Study-level results: Reportedly, diagnosis of cytomegalovirus status by the classifier showed high specificity and sensitivity. The investigators catalogued 150 to 200 TCR beta chains as cytomegalovirus-associated.

Produced via immunoSEQ multiplex PCR; TCRdb's table is partial and in-frame only. The repertoire holds 90,000 to 150,000 clones, with approximately 90% as singletons. The chain couples TRBV15 to TRBJ1-1, with 7 bases fitting TRBD1. This TCR derives from a young woman in good health and CMV-seropositive. Specimen: PBMCs. The CDR3 loop is CATSRGQGRTEAFF. The CDR3 coding sequence is TGTGCCACCAGCAGAGGACAGGGAAGGACTGAAGCTTTCTTT. Drawing the rest from reference TRBV15 and TRBJ1-1, the complete variable domain is DAMVIQNPRYQVTQFGKPVTLSCSQTLNHNVMYWYQQKSSQAPKLLFHYYDKDFNNEADTPDNFQSRRPNTSFCFLDIRSPGLGDTAMYLCATSRGQGRTEAFFGQGTRLTVV.